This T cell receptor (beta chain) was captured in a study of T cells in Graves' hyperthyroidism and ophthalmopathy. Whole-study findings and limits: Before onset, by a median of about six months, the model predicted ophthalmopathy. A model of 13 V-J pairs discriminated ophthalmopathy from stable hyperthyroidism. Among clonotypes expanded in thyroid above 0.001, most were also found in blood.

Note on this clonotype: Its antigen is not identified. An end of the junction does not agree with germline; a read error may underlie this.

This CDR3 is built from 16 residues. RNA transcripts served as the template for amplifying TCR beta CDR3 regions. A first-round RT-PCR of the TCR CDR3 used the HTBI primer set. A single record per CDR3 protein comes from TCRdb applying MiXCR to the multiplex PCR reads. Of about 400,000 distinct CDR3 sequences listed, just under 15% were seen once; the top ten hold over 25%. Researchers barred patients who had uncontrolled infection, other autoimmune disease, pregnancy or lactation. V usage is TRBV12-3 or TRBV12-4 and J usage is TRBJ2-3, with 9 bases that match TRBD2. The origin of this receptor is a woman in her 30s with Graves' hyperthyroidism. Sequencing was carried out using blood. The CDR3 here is CASNLSPVAGGGTQYF. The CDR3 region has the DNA TGTGCCAGCAATTTAAGTCCCGTTGCGGGAGGGGGTACGCAGTATTTT.